This TCR beta chain was captured in a study of blood T cell repertoires in COVID-19. Background on the study: Acute and convalescent COVID-19 samples came from the United States, Italy and Spain.

The CDR3 has 14 amino acids. The V gene lost 4 bases and the J gene lost 5 bases, with 14 bases spanning the gap. Germline V gives CDR1 SGHTA, CDR2 FQGNSA. Only in-frame clones appear in the TCRdb table, and some are missing; sequencing was by immunoSEQ multiplex PCR. In the table there are 90,000 to 150,000 clones, 85% to 90% of which are singletons. The receptor was derived from a woman aged 45-65 years with acute or convalescent COVID-19. The V call is TRBV7-2, the J call TRBJ1-2; D perhaps matches TRBD1 (5 bases). Material: peripheral blood. This CDR3 reads CASSSLSGSYGYTF. The CDR3 DNA reads as TGTGCCAGCAGCTCCCTTTCAGGGTCGTATGGCTACACCTTC.